This T cell receptor (beta chain) originates from a study of T cells in narcolepsy. Study-level background: Healthy controls were enrolled alongside patients with narcolepsy type 1 or type 2.

On this clone: The identical CDR3 is also encoded by other nucleotide sequences in the sample.

Libraries were prepared by immunoSEQ multiplex PCR; TCRdb keeps only in-frame clonotypes and omits some of them. The table includes 25,000 to 35,000 clones, 75% to 90% detected once. CDR1 and CDR2 (germline): LNHDA, SQIVND (reference sequence). This CDR3 has 14 amino acids. Unmatched junction bases numbered 1, after V lost 4 bases and J lost 0 bases. This chain connects TRBV19 to TRBJ1-1; the match to TRBD1 covers 8 bases. Sequenced: memory (CD45RA-) CD4+ T cells from blood. The receptor was derived from a human donor in good health. CDR3 sequence (DNA): TGTGCCAGTAGTAGACAGGGGATGAACACTGAAGCTTTCTTT. This codes for CASSRQGMNTEAFF.